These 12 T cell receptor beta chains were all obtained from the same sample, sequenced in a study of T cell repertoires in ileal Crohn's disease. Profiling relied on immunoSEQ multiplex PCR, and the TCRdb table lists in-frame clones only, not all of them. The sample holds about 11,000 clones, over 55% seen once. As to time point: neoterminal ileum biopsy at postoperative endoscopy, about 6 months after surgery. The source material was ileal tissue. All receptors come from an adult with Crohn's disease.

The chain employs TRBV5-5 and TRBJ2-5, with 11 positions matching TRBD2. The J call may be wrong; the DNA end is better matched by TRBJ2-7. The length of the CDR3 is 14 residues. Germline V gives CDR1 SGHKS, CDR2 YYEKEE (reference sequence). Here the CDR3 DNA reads TGTGCCAGCAGCTTTACTAGCGGGAGCTACGAGCAGTACTTC. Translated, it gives CASSFTSGSYEQYF.

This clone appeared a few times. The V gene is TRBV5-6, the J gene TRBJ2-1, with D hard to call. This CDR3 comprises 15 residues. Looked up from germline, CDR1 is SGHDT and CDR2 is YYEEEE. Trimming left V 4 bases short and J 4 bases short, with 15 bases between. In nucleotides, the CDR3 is TGTGCCAGCAGCGGCACCGAATCCGTTTACAATGAGCAGTTCTTC. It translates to CASSGTESVYNEQFF.

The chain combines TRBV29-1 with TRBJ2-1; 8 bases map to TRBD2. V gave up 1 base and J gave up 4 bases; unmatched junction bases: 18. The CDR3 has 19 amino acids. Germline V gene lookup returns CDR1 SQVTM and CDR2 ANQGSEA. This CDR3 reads CSVEGFSGVTLSLYNEQFF. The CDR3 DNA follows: TGCAGCGTTGAAGGTTTTAGCGGGGTTACCCTATCCCTATACAATGAGCAGTTCTTC.

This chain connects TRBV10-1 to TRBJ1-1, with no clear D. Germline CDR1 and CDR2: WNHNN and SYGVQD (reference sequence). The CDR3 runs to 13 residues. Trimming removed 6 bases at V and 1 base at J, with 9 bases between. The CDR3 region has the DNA TGCGCCAGCAGGGGCCGGGGGAACACTGAAGCTTTCTTT. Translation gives CASRGRGNTEAFF.

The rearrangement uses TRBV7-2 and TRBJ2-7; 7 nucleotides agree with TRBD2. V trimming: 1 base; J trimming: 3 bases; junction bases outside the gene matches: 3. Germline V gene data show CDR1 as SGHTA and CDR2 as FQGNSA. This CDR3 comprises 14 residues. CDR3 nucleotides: TGTGCCAGCAGCTTAGGAGCGGGATTCTACGAGCAGTACTTC. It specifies CASSLGAGFYEQYF.

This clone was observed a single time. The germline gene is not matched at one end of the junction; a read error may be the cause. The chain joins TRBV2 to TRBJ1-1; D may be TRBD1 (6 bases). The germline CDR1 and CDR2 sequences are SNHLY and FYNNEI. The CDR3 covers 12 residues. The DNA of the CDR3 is TGTGCCGGCAGTGATGACAGGTTATCAGTTTTCTTT. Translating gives CAGSDDRLSVFF.

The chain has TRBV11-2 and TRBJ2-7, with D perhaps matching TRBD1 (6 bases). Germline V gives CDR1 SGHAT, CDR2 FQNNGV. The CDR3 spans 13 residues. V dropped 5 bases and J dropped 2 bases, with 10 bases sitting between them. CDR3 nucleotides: TGTGCCAGCAGCCCGGACAGCGCCTACGAGCAGTACTTC. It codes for CASSPDSAYEQYF.

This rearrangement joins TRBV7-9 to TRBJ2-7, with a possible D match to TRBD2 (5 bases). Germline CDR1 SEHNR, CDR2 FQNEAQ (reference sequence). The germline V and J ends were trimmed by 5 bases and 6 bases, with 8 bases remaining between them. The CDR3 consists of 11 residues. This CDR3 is CASSVGGEQYF. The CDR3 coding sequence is TGTGCCAGCAGCGTCGGAGGCGAGCAGTACTTC.

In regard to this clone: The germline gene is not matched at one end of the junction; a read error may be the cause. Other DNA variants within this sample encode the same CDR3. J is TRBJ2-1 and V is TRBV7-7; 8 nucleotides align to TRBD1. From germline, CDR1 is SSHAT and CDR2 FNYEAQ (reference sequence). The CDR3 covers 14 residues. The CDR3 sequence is CASSLGTGYNEQFF. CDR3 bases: TGTGCTAGCAGCTTAGGGACAGGCTACAATGAGCAGTTCTTC.

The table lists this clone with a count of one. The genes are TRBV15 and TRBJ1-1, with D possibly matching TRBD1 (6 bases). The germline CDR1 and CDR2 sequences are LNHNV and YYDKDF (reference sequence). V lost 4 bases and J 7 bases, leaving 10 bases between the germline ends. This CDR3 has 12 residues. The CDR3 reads CATSIGQFEAFF. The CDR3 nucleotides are TGTGCCACCAGCATAGGACAGTTTGAAGCTTTCTTT.

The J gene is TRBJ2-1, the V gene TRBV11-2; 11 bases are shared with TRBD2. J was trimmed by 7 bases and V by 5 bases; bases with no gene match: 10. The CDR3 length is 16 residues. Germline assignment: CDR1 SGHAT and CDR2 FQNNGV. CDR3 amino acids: CASSLTTSGVTNEQFF. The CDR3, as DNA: TGTGCCAGCAGCCTTACGACTAGCGGGGTTACTAATGAGCAGTTCTTC.

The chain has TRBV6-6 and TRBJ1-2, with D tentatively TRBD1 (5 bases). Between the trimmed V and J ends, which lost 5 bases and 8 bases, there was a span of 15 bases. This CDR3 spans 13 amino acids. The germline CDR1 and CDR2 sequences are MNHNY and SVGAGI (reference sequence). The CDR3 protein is CASSTAGLEGYTF. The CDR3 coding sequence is TGTGCCAGCAGTACGGCAGGGTTGGAGGGCTACACCTTC.